This T cell receptor beta chain was captured by sequencing in a study of cytomegalovirus exposure and HLA in healthy donors. The V and J ends lost 5 bases and 5 bases, in that order; junction bases with no gene match: 6. Germline CDR1 MNHNY, CDR2 SVGAGI (reference sequence). The CDR3 consists of 15 residues. This clone has only one observation. PCR amplification relied on 60 Vbeta primers (plus 13 Jbeta primers). The assay was immunoSEQ multiplex PCR, and TCRdb's table has in-frame clones only and misses some. The sample holds under 200,000 clones, approximately 81% seen once. This clonotype was obtained from a man aged 18 to 29 in good health and CMV-seronegative. The sample comprised PBMCs. The V call is TRBV6-6, the J call TRBJ2-7; 13 bases line up with TRBD2. CDR3 sequence reads: CASSTRLAGGHEQYF. CDR3 coding DNA: TGTGCCAGCAGTACGCGACTAGCGGGAGGCCACGAGCAGTACTTC.